Presented here are 14 T cell receptor beta chains from one specimen sequenced in a study of T cell repertoires in cytomegalovirus infection. TCRdb re-called the reads through MiXCR, storing one row per CDR3 protein. The data show approximately 390,000 distinct CDR3 sequences, 34% seen once. Their specific antigens are unknown. Specimen: cultured PBMCs, collected from culture after CMV antigen stimulation. The receptors stem from a human donor in good health (CMV status not recorded). Some clones in this sample may be carry-over from other donors' samples.

The V call is TRBV10-1, the J call TRBJ2-1; 10 positions match TRBD2. The junction had 10 bases not matched to a gene; V was cut back by 4 bases and J by 4 bases. Germline CDR1 WNHNN, CDR2 SYGVQD (reference sequence). CDR3 length: 17 residues. The CDR3 DNA follows: TGCGCCAGCAGTGTTGGGGGAAGCGGGAGGGATTACAATGAGCAGTTCTTC. Its translation is CASSVGGSGRDYNEQFF.

A few counts support this clonotype. This chain joins TRBV7-2 and TRBJ2-1; D gene uncertain. Per germline, CDR1 SGHTA and CDR2 FQGNSA. This CDR3 region has 12 residues. With 1 base removed from V and 9 bases from J, the gap between germline ends came to 7 bases. For the CDR3, the DNA is TGTGCCAGCAGCTTAGAGTGGGCTGAGCAGTTCTTC. Amino acid sequence: CASSLEWAEQFF.

V usage is TRBV7-2 and J usage is TRBJ1-4; D remains ambiguous. The germline V and J ends were trimmed by 1 base and 1 base, with 7 bases remaining between them. In germline, CDR1 is SGHTA, CDR2 FQGNSA. The CDR3 contains 15 residues. The CDR3 region has the DNA TGTGCCAGCAGCTTAGAGCCAGTAACTAATGAAAAACTGTTTTTT. It is translated as CASSLEPVTNEKLFF.

The V gene is TRBV19, the J gene TRBJ2-1; D ambiguous. CDR1 and CDR2 (germline): LNHDA, SQIVND (reference sequence). The CDR3 consists of 12 residues. V shed 5 bases and J shed 5 bases, with 7 bases lying between them. CDR3 nucleotides: TGTGCCAGTAGTTTTATCGACAATGAGCAGTTCTTC. Translation gives CASSFIDNEQFF.

This clonotype is a singleton in its sample. V is TRBV7-6 and J is TRBJ1-2; tentatively, D is TRBD1 (6 bases). CDR1 is SGHVS, CDR2 FNYEAQ, per germline. The CDR3 length is 18 residues. The V and J ends lost 3 bases and 6 bases respectively, with 26 bases between them. The CDR3 sequence is CASSFNPSPGGGQDGYTF. The CDR3 coding sequence is TGTGCCAGCAGCTTTAACCCAAGCCCCGGGGGGGGACAAGATGGCTACACCTTC.

This chain links TRBV20-1 with TRBJ2-1; maybe TRBD2 (6 bases). Trimming pared 6 bases from V and 5 bases from J, leaving 11 bases between. The CDR3 consists of 12 residues. CDR1 is DFQATT, CDR2 SNEGSKA, per germline (reference sequence). In DNA, the CDR3 is TGCAGTGCGGTGGGAGGAGACAATGAGCAGTTCTTC. Its protein is CSAVGGDNEQFF.

The rearrangement joins TRBV12-3 or TRBV12-4 to TRBJ1-5; D gene unclear. V gave up 3 bases and J gave up 2 bases, with 11 bases separating them. The length of the CDR3 is 15 residues. The CDR3 DNA follows: TGTGCCAGCAGTTTGAGTGACCCCGGCAATCAGCCCCAGCATTTT. Amino acids: CASSLSDPGNQPQHF.

The V call is TRBV27, the J call TRBJ2-1, with a possible D match to TRBD2 (7 bases). Trimming shortened V by 6 bases and J by 9 bases, and 15 bases separated the two germline ends. Germline CDR1 reads MNHEY; CDR2 reads SMNVEV (reference sequence). The CDR3 is made up of 13 amino acids. CDR3 DNA: TGTGCCAGCAGCCCGTTAGGGGGGGGTGAGCAGTTCTTC. It codes for CASSPLGGGEQFF.

This clonotype has just a few counts. V is TRBV28 and J is TRBJ1-1; no definite D call. Trimming left V 11 bases short and J 0 bases short, with 10 bases between. The germline CDR1 and CDR2 sequences are MDHEN and SYDVKM. This CDR3 region has 12 residues. DNA for the CDR3: TGTGCCCGACGAGCCTTGAACACTGAAGCTTTCTTT. Amino acid sequence: CARRALNTEAFF.

This clonotype was observed a few times. This chain joins TRBV10-2 and TRBJ1-6; D is uncertain. Trimming took 3 bases from V and 0 from J, leaving 12 bases between them. Germline V gene lookup returns CDR1 WSHSY and CDR2 SAAADI. This CDR3 comprises 17 residues. CDR3 sequence (DNA): TGCGCCAGCAGTGACCGGACGGTGAGCTCCTATAATTCACCCCTCCACTTT. This codes for CASSDRTVSSYNSPLHF.

The chain combines TRBV19 with TRBJ1-3; no firm D call. V was trimmed by 2 bases and J by 0 bases, leaving 8 bases between them. The germline V gene has CDR1 LNHDA and CDR2 SQIVND (reference sequence). The CDR3 sequence is 15 residues long. The CDR3 sequence: CASSIIQSSGNTIYF. As DNA, the CDR3 is TGTGCCAGTAGTATAATCCAGAGCTCTGGAAACACCATATATTTT. Variable domain in full (rest from reference TRBV19 and TRBJ1-3): DGGITQSPKYLFRKEGQNVTLSCEQNLNHDAMYWYRQDPGQGLRLIYYSQIVNDFQKGDIAEGYSVSREKKESFPLTVTSAQKNPTAFYLCASSIIQSSGNTIYFGEGSWLTVV.

V usage is TRBV12-5 and J usage is TRBJ2-5, with D maybe TRBD2 (5 bases). Germline assignment: CDR1 LGHNT and CDR2 FRNRAP. Trimming took 2 bases from V and 5 from J, leaving 18 bases between them. There are 16 residues in the CDR3. DNA of the CDR3: TGTGCTAGTGGTTTGATCGTGGGAGACGTTAATGAGACCCAGTACTTC. Translation: CASGLIVGDVNETQYF.

The chain is built from TRBV2 and TRBJ2-5, with TRBD1 as a possible D gene (6 bases). Germline CDR1 and CDR2: SNHLY and FYNNEI. The CDR3 length is 18 residues. V lost 5 bases, J lost 0 bases, and 22 bases lay in between. Here the CDR3 DNA reads TGTGCCAGCAGTTTCCACAGGGAAGGGGGTCCGTACCAAGAGACCCAGTACTTC. Its translation is CASSFHREGGPYQETQYF.

This clonotype was recorded many times. The chain links TRBV7-2 to TRBJ1-5; perhaps TRBD1 as D (5 bases). V lost 9 bases and J 2 bases, leaving 11 bases between the germline ends. The germline CDR1 and CDR2 sequences are SGHTA and FQGNSA. There are 13 residues in the CDR3. The DNA for the CDR3 is TGTGCCAGTAGCCGGGACGGCAATCAGCCCCAGCATTTT. Amino acid sequence: CASSRDGNQPQHF.